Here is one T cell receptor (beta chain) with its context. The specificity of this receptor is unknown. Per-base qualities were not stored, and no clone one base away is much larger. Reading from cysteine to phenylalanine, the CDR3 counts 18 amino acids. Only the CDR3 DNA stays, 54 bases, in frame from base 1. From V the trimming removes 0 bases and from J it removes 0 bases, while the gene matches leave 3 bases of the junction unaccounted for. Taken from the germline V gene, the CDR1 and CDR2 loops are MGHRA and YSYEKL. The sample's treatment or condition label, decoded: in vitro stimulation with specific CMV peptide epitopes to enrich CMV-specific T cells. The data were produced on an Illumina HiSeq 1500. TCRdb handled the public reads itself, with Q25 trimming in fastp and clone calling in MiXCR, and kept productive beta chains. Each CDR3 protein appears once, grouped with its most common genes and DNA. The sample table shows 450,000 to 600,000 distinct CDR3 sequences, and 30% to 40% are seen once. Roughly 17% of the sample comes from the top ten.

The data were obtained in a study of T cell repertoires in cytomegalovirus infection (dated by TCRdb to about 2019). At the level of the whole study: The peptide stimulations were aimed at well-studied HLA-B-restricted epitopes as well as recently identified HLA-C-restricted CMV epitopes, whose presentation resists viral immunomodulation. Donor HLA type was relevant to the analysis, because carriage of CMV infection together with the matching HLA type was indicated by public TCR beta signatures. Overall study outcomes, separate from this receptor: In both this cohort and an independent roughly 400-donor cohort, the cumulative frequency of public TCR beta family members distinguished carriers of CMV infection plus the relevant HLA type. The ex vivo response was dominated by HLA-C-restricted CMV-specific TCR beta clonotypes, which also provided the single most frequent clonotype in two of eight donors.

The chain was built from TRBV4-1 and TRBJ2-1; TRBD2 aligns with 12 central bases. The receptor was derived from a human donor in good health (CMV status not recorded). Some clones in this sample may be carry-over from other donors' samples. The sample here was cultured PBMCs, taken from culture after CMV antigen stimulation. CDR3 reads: CASSQDPTSGSSYNEQFF. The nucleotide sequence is TGCGCCAGCAGCCAAGATCCGACTAGCGGGAGCTCCTACAATGAGCAGTTCTTC.